One and the same sample provided the 19 T cell receptor beta chains below, sequenced in a study of T cells in localized non-small cell lung cancer. Generated by immunoSEQ multiplex PCR, the TCRdb table keeps only in-frame clones and is missing some. The sample shows under 35,000 clones, 80% of them seen only once. Sequencing used peripheral blood, obtained before any cancer treatment. These receptors all come from a male donor at least 60 years old with stage III squamous cell lung carcinoma.

This clone has only one observation. This chain joins TRBV7-2 and TRBJ2-7; D not resolved. Trimming stripped 5 bases from V and 5 bases from J, with 13 bases between. The CDR3 covers 13 residues. Germline V lookup: CDR1 SGHTA, CDR2 FQGNSA. Here the CDR3 DNA reads TGTGCCAGCAGCCTGACGGTGAGCGACGAGCAGTACTTC. This translates into CASSLTVSDEQYF.

The chain recombines TRBV7-9 with TRBJ2-1, with D perhaps given as TRBD1 or TRBD2 (6 bases each). The germline V and J ends were trimmed by 1 base and 10 bases, with 14 bases remaining between them. Germline lookup yields CDR1 SEHNR and CDR2 FQNEAQ (reference sequence). The CDR3 has 14 amino acids. The CDR3 loop is CASSLVGGSGEQFF. CDR3 nucleotide sequence: TGTGCCAGCAGCTTAGTGGGGGGCTCTGGGGAGCAGTTCTTC.

The chain couples TRBV6-1 to TRBJ2-5; 8 bases are shared with TRBD2. With V trimmed by 4 bases and J by 5 bases, 6 bases remained unmatched. Germline lookup yields CDR1 MNHNS and CDR2 SASEGT. The CDR3 has 14 residues. The DNA of the CDR3 is TGTGCCAGCAGTGGAGTAGCGGGAACGGAGACCCAGTACTTC. Protein product: CASSGVAGTETQYF.

The chain uses TRBV7-9 and TRBJ2-1; weak D call: TRBD2 (6 bases). Trimming removed 5 bases at V and 6 bases at J, with 17 bases between. The CDR3 has 15 residues. From germline, CDR1 is SEHNR and CDR2 FQNEAQ (reference sequence). CDR3 in amino acids: CASSPPTRVSNEQFF. The DNA for the CDR3 is TGTGCCAGCAGCCCCCCGACTAGAGTGTCCAATGAGCAGTTCTTC.

The chain links TRBV6-1 to TRBJ1-1; D gene unclear. Germline V gene lookup returns CDR1 MNHNS and CDR2 SASEGT. Trimming took off 2 bases at V and 6 bases at J, with 7 bases between the two ends. The CDR3 length is 12 residues. CDR3 bases: TGTGCCAGCAGTGAACATGGGGCTGAAGCTTTCTTT. As protein: CASSEHGAEAFF.

This chain uses TRBV28 with TRBJ1-2, with 8 bases aligning to TRBD1. The CDR3 has 15 amino acids. The germline V gene encodes CDR1 MDHEN and CDR2 SYDVKM. V was clipped by 3 bases and J by 4 bases; unmatched bases: 7. The DNA for the CDR3 is TGTGCCAGCAGTTTTGGACAGGGAGGAAGCTATGGCTACACCTTC. Its protein is CASSFGQGGSYGYTF.

CDR3 nucleotides: TGTGCCAGCAGGGAGACGGTTGGCTACACCTTC. Protein sequence: CASRETVGYTF. The chain recombines TRBV6-4 with TRBJ1-2; D not resolved. With 6 bases removed from V and 7 bases from J, the gap between germline ends came to 9 bases. Germline V gene sequence: CDR1 MRHNA, CDR2 SNTAGT. The CDR3 spans 11 residues.

The CDR3 DNA sequence: TGTGCCAGCAAAATACAACAGGGGCTGAGCTATGGCTACACCTTC. Translating gives CASKIQQGLSYGYTF. The chain joins TRBV27 to TRBJ1-2; 7 bases match TRBD1. Trimming cost V 7 bases and J 4 bases; bases outside gene matches: 12. Germline V gene sequence: CDR1 MNHEY, CDR2 SMNVEV (reference sequence). The CDR3 sequence is 15 residues long.

The rearrangement uses TRBV9 and TRBJ2-7; 9 bases line up with TRBD1. This CDR3 has 15 residues. Germline CDR1 reads SGDLS; CDR2 reads YYNGEE. The V gene end was trimmed by 4 bases and the J gene end by 5 bases; junction bases not matched to a gene: 10. The CDR3 sequence: CASSFSGTGFDEQYF. CDR3 coding DNA: TGTGCCAGCAGCTTCAGCGGGACAGGGTTCGACGAGCAGTACTTC. The full variable domain, with the rest looked up from reference TRBV9 and TRBJ2-7, is DSGVTQTPKHLITATGQRVTLRCSPRSGDLSVYWYQQSLDQGLQFLIQYYNGEERAKGNILERFSAQQFPDLHSELNLSSLELGDSALYFCASSFSGTGFDEQYFGPGTRLTVT.

The chain couples TRBV19 to TRBJ1-5, with no clear D. Trimming removed 4 bases from V and 5 bases from J, with 12 bases in between. This CDR3 is 14 amino acids long. Germline loops: CDR1 LNHDA, CDR2 SQIVND (reference sequence). The CDR3 loop reads CASSTRRSYQPQHF. Here the CDR3 DNA reads TGTGCCAGTAGTACGAGGAGATCCTATCAGCCCCAGCATTTT.

V usage is TRBV9 and J usage is TRBJ2-2; D remains ambiguous. The CDR3 consists of 13 residues. Germline CDR1 reads SGDLS; CDR2 reads YYNGEE. Trimming stripped 0 bases from V and 7 bases from J, with 7 bases between. The CDR3 is CASSVDVSGELFF. The DNA for the CDR3 is TGTGCCAGCAGCGTAGATGTCAGCGGGGAGCTGTTTTTT.

The gene calls are TRBV5-8 and TRBJ2-2; D gene unclear. The CDR3 is 15 residues long. Germline CDR1 is SGHTS and CDR2 is YDEGEE. V gave up 4 bases and J gave up 1 base, with 11 bases separating them. In DNA, the CDR3 is TGTGCCAGCAGCCAACAGATTTTGAACACCGGGGAGCTGTTTTTT. It translates to CASSQQILNTGELFF.

The V gene is TRBV14, the J gene TRBJ1-1; D is ambiguous. The CDR3 runs to 16 residues. The germline V gene has CDR1 SGHDN and CDR2 FVKESK. The ends were cut back, 0 bases at V and 0 bases at J, with 11 bases in the middle. The CDR3, as DNA: TGTGCCAGCAGCCAAGATGGGATTGGAGTGAACACTGAAGCTTTCTTT. Translating gives CASSQDGIGVNTEAFF.

The rearrangement links TRBV19 to TRBJ2-7, with 11 nucleotides matching TRBD2. The junction had 19 bases not matched to a gene; V was cut back by 6 bases and J by 3 bases. The germline V gene encodes CDR1 LNHDA and CDR2 SQIVND (reference sequence). This CDR3 has 19 amino acids. This CDR3 reads CASSWFASSGRLDNYEQYF. In DNA, the CDR3 is TGTGCCAGTAGCTGGTTCGCGTCTAGCGGGAGGCTAGATAACTACGAGCAGTACTTC. The full variable domain, in which reference TRBV19 and TRBJ2-7 provide the parts outside the CDR3, is DGGITQSPKYLFRKEGQNVTLSCEQNLNHDAMYWYRQDPGQGLRLIYYSQIVNDFQKGDIAEGYSVSREKKESFPLTVTSAQKNPTAFYLCASSWFASSGRLDNYEQYFGPGTRLTVT.

The chain has TRBV28 and TRBJ1-1; TRBD1 matches at 9 bases. The CDR3 is 15 amino acids. V was clipped by 7 bases and J by 0 bases; unmatched bases: 6. Germline CDR1 and CDR2: MDHEN and SYDVKM. The DNA for the CDR3 is TGTGCCAGCAACCTGTGGGACAGGGTGAACACTGAAGCTTTCTTT. This translates into CASNLWDRVNTEAFF.

The V and J genes are TRBV15 and TRBJ2-7; D is possibly TRBD1 (6 bases). V lost 6 bases and J 3 bases, leaving 12 bases between the germline ends. The CDR3 consists of 13 residues. Germline loops: CDR1 LNHNV, CDR2 YYDKDF (reference sequence). As DNA, the CDR3 is TGTGCCACCAGTCGGGACAATAACTACGAGCAGTACTTC. Translation: CATSRDNNYEQYF.

J is TRBJ2-5 and V is TRBV5-4, with no clear D. V was cut by 6 bases and J by 3 bases, with 18 bases left in between. Germline-derived CDR1 and CDR2 are SGHNT and YYREEE (reference sequence). The CDR3 contains 15 residues. CDR3: CASNVYSLSKETQYF. The CDR3 coding sequence is TGTGCCAGCAACGTCTACTCCCTCTCTAAAGAGACCCAGTACTTC.

J is TRBJ1-3 and V is TRBV25-1; 7 bases are shared with TRBD1. V lost 4 bases and J lost 0; bases outside the gene matches: 3. The CDR3 consists of 15 residues. Germline V gives CDR1 MGHDK, CDR2 SYGVNS. This CDR3 is CASSAGTDSGNTIYF. The CDR3 DNA follows: TGTGCCAGCAGTGCTGGGACAGACTCTGGAAACACCATATATTTT.

V usage is TRBV2 and J usage is TRBJ1-5; D may be TRBD1 (5 bases). V lost 4 bases and J lost 6, with 13 bases in between. Germline-derived CDR1 and CDR2 are SNHLY and FYNNEI. This CDR3 has 14 amino acids. For the CDR3, the DNA is TGTGCCAGCAGTGGTGGGGGTACTCGTCAGCCCCAGCATTTT. Protein sequence: CASSGGGTRQPQHF.